Following are 3 T cell receptor delta chains from one sample sequenced in a study of gamma-delta chains in newborns, infants, children. TCRdb re-processed the reads via CATT. There are a few thousand delta-chain clones in the sample; 6.2% occur only once, and about a sixth lies in the top ten. Specimen: blood. The source of these receptors is a child who was a newborn, infant or young child, either healthy, febrile or measles-vaccinated (not recorded which).

Regarding this clone: The amino acid sequence in TCRdb belongs to a much larger clone and departs from this DNA's translation at residue 4, likely a sequencing read error; the sequence shown is translated from the DNA. The rearrangement links TRDV2 to TRDJ2; 10 positions match TRDD3. The trim removed 6 bases at V and 5 bases at J, leaving 5 bases unmatched. Germline lookup yields CDR1 GEAIGNYY and CDR2 EKD. The CDR3 is 14 amino acids. CDR3 region: CACHILGDTAQLFF. The CDR3 DNA sequence: TGTGCCTGTCACATACTGGGGGATACAGCACAACTCTTCTTT.

This clone was picked up a small number of times. The junction does not match germline at one end; this may be a read error. The chain links TRDV2 to TRDJ3; TRDD3 matches at 7 bases. This CDR3 has 18 amino acids. Germline CDR1 and CDR2: GEAIGNYY and EKD. The CDR3 here is CACGTGWGRSWDTRQMFF. CDR3 DNA: TGTGCCTGTGGCACCGGCTGGGGGCGCTCCTGGGACACCCGACAGATGTTTTTC.

The gene calls are TRDV2 and TRDJ3, with 13 bases that match TRDD3. CDR1 is GEAIGNYY and CDR2 is EKD in the germline V gene. This CDR3 contains 18 residues. V lost 3 bases, J lost 0 bases, and 1 base stayed unmatched. CDR3 sequence (DNA): TGTGCCTGTGACTACTGGGGGATACGCTCCTGGGACACCCGACAGATGTTTTTC. Protein: CACDYWGIRSWDTRQMFF.